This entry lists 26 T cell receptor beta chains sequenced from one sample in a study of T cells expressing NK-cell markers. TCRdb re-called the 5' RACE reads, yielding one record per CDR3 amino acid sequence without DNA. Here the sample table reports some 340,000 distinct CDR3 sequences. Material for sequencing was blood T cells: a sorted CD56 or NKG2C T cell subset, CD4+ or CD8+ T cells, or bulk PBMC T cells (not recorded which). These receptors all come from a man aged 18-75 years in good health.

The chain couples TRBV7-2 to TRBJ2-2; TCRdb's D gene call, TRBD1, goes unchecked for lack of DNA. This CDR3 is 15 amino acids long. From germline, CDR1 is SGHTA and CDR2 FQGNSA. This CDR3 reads CASSLKFRDTGELFF.

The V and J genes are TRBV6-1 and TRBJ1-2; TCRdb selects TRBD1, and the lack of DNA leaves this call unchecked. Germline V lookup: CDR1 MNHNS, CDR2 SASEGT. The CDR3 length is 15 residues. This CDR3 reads CASSLLPQGNYGYTF.

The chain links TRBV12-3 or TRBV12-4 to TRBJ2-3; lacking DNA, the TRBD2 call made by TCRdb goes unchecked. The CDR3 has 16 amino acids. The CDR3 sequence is CASMRRRGARTDTQYF.

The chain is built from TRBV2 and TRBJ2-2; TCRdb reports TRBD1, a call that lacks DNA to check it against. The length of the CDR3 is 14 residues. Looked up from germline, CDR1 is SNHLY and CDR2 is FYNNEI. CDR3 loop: CASQLQGNTGELFF.

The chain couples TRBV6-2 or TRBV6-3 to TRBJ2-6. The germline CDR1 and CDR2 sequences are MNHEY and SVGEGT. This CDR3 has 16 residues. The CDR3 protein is CASRQMDAAGANVLTF.

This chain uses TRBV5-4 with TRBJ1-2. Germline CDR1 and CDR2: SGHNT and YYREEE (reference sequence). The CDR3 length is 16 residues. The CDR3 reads CASSLSGGLVNYGYTF.

The CDR3 is CASSLSLTSGGAGGELFF. The rearrangement joins TRBV11-2 to TRBJ2-2; the TCRdb D gene call, TRBD2, has no DNA to confirm it. Germline loops: CDR1 SGHAT, CDR2 FQNNGV. The CDR3 consists of 18 residues.

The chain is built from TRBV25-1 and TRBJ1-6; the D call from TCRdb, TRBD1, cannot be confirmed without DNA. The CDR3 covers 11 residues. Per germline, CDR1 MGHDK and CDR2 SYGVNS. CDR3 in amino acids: CASLRGSPLHF.

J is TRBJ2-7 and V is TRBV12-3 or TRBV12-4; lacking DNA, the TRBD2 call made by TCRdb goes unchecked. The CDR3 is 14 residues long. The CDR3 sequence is CASSLGLRGGEQYF.

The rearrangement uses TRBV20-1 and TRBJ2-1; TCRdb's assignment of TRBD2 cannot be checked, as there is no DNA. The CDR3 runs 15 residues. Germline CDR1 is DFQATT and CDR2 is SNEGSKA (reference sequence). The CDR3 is CSGPVHGTSSHEQFF.

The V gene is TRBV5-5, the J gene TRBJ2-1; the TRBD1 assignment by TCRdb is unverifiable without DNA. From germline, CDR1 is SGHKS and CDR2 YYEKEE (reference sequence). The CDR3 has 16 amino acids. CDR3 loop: CASSLGGRYSYNEQFF.

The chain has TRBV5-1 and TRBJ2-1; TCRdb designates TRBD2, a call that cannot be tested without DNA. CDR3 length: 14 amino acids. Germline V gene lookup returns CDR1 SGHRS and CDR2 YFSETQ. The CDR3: CASKKAGGRNEQFF.

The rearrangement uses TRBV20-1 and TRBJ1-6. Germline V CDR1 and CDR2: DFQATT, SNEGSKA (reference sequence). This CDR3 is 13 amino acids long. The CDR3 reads CSAKHPTNSPLHF.

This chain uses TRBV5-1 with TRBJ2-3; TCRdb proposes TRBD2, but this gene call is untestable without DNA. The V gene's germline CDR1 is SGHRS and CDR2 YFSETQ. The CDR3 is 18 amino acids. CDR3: CASSPGKTSGGAPDTQYF.

Here the CDR3 reads CASSDPGQIYGYTF. The V gene is TRBV11-2, the J gene TRBJ1-2; TCRdb's D gene call, TRBD1, goes unchecked for lack of DNA. This CDR3 contains 14 residues. CDR1 and CDR2 from the germline V gene are SGHAT and FQNNGV.

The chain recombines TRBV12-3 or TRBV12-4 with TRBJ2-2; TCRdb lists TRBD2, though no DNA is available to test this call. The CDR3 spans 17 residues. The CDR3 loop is CASSPPAGRENTGELFF.

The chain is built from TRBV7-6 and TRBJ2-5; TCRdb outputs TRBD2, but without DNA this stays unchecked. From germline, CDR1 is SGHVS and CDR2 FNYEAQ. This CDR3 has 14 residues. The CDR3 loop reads CASSAGTSKETQYF.

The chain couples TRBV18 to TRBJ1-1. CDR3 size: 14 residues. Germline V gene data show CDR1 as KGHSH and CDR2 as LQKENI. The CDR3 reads CASSHTARETEAFF.

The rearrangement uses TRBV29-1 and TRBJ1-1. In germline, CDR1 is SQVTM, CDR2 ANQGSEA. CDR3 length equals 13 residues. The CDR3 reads CSVVGFPRTEAFF.

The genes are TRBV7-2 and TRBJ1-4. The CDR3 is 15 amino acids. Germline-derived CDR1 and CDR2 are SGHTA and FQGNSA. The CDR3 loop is CASSLRYGGNEKLFF.

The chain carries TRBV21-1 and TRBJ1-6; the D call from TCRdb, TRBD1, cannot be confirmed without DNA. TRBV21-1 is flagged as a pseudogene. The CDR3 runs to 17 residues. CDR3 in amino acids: CASSKEFIREGNSPLHF.

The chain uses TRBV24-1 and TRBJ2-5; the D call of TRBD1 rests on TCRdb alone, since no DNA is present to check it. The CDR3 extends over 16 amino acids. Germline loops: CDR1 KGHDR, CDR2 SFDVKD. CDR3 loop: CATSGTAGAPRETQYF.

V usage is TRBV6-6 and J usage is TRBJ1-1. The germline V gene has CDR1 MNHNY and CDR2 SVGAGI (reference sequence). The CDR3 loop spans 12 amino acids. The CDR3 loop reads CASSPKDGEAFF.

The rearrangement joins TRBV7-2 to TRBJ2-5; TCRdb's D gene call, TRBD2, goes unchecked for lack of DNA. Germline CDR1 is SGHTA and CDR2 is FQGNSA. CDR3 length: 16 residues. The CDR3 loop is CASSLVAPSNKETQYF.

Here the CDR3 reads CAINRGGWSSYEQYF. The chain joins TRBV10-3 to TRBJ2-7; TCRdb outputs TRBD1, but without DNA this stays unchecked. The length of the CDR3 is 15 residues. Per the germline V gene, CDR1 is ENHRY and CDR2 is SYGVKD.

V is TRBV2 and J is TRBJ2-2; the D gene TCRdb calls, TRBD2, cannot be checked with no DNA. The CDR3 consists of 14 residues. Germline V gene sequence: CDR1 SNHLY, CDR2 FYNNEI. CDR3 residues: CASMGEQNTGELFF.